The entry below describes one T cell receptor beta chain. Here immunoSEQ multiplex PCR was the method, and the copy in TCRdb shows in-frame clones only, minus some. The data hold around 2,000,000 clones, with more than 85% observed a single time. This sample stems from a study of shared clonotypes between healthy human individuals. CDR1 SGHTA and CDR2 FQGNSA come from the germline V gene. The V end lost 6 bases, the J end lost 2 bases, and 5 bases lay between the germline ends. The CDR3 consists of 13 residues. Terminally differentiated effector memory CD45RA+ cells were left out of the naive CD8 fraction, which was CD45RO-negative and positively selected for CCR7.

Sequencing used naive CD8+ T cells from PBMCs. The genes are TRBV7-2 and TRBJ2-6; no firm D call. The sequence was obtained from a man aged 18 to 29 in good health. Some clones in this sample may be carry-over from other donors' samples. The CDR3 is CASRPPGANVLTF. In DNA, the CDR3 is TGTGCCAGCAGGCCCCCTGGGGCCAACGTCCTGACTTTC.